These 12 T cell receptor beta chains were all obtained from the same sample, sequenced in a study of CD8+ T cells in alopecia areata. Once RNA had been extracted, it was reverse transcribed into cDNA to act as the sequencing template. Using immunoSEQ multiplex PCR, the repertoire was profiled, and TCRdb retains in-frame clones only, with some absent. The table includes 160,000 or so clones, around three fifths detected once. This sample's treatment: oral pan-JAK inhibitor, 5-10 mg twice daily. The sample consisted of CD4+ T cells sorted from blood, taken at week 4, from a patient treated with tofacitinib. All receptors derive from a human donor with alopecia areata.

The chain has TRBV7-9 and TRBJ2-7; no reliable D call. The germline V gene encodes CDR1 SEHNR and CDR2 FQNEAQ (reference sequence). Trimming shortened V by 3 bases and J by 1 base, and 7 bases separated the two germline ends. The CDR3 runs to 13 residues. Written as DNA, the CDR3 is TGTGCCAGCAGCTTTTCCTCATCCTACGAGCAGTACTTC. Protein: CASSFSSSYEQYF. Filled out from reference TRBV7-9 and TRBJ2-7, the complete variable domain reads DTGVSQNPRHKITKRGQNVTFRCDPISEHNRLYWYRQTLGQGPEFLTYFQNEAQLEKSRLLSDRFSAERPKGSFSTLEIQRTEQGDSAMYLCASSFSSSYEQYFGPGTRLTVT.

The CDR3 protein is CASSLARGGYGYTF. The CDR3 DNA reads as TGCGCCAGCAGCTTGGCGCGGGGCGGCTATGGCTACACCTTC. This sequence joins TRBV5-1 and TRBJ1-2; TRBD1 might be the D (5 bases). The V and J ends lost 0 bases and 4 bases respectively, with 10 bases between them. The V gene's germline CDR1 is SGHRS and CDR2 YFSETQ. The CDR3 consists of 14 residues.

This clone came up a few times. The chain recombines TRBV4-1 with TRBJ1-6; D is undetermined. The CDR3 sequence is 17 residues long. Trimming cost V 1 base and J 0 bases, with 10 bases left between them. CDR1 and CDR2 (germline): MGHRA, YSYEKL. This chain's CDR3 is CASSQVSPSSYNSPLHF. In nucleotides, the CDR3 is TGCGCCAGCAGCCAAGTCAGTCCGAGCTCCTATAATTCACCCCTCCACTTT.

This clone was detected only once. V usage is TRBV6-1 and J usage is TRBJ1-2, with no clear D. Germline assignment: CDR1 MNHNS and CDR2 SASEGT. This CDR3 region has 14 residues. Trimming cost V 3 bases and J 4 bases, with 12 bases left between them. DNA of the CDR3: TGTGCCAGCAGTGAGAGCAGGAAACTCTATGGCTACACCTTC. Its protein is CASSESRKLYGYTF.

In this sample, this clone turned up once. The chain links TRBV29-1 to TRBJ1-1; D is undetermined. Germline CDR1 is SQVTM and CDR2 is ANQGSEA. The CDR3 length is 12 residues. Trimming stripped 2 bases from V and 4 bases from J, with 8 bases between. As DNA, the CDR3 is TGCAGCGTTGAACGGAGACTCACTGAAGCTTTCTTT. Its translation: CSVERRLTEAFF.

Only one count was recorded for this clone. In DNA, the CDR3 is TGTGCCAGCAGGGACCGATGGAATTCACCCCTCCACTTT. It specifies CASRDRWNSPLHF. This sequence joins TRBV6-1 and TRBJ1-6; D remains ambiguous. V gave up 6 bases and J gave up 7 bases, with 10 bases separating them. This CDR3 comprises 13 residues. Germline values: CDR1 MNHNS, CDR2 SASEGT.

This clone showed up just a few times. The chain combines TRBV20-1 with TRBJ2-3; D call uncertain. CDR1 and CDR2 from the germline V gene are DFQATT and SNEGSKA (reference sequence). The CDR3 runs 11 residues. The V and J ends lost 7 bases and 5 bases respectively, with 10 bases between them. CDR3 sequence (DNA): TGCAGTGGATTAGCAAAAGATACGCAGTATTTT. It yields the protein CSGLAKDTQYF.

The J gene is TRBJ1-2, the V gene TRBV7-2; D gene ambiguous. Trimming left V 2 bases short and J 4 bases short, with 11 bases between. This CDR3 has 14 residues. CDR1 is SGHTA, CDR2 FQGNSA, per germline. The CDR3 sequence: CASSLFGQSYGYTF. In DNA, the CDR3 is TGTGCCAGCAGCTTATTCGGGCAGTCCTATGGCTACACCTTC.

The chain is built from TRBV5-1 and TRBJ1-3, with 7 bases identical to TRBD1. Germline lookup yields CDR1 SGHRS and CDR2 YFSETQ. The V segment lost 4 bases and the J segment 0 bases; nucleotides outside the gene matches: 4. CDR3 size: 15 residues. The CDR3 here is CASSPGQSSGNTIYF. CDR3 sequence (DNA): TGCGCCAGCAGCCCGGGACAGAGCTCTGGAAACACCATATATTTT. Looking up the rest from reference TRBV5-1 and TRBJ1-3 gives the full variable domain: KAGVTQTPRYLIKTRGQQVTLSCSPISGHRSVSWYQQTPGQGLQFLFEYFSETQRNKGNFPGRFSGRQFSNSRSEMNVSTLELGDSALYLCASSPGQSSGNTIYFGEGSWLTVV.

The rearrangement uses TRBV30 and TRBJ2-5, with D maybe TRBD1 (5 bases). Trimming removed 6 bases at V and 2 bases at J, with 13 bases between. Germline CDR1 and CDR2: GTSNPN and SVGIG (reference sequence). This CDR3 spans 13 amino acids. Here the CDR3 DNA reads TGTGCCTGCCAGTGGACACAACAAGAGACCCAGTACTTC. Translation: CACQWTQQETQYF.

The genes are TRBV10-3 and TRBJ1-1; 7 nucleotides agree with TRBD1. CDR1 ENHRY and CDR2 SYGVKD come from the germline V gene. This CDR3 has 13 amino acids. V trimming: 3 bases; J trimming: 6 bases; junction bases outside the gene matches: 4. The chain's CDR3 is CAISDQGGSEAFF. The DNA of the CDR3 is TGTGCCATCAGTGACCAGGGGGGGTCTGAAGCTTTCTTT.

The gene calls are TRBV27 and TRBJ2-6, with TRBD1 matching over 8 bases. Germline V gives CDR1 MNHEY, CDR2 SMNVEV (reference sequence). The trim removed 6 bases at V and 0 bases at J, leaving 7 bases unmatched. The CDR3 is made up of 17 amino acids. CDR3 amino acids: CASSKGTGRSGANVLTF. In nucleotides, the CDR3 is TGTGCCAGCAGCAAAGGGACAGGCCGCTCTGGGGCCAACGTCCTGACTTTC.